This T cell receptor beta chain was retrieved from a study of spatial heterogeneity in lung cancer. As for the study in general: Alpha-chain sequences were consistently detected less often than beta-chain sequences. On average, each unique TCR and UMI combination appeared more than ten times in raw reads. Overall study findings and caveats: Tumor TCRs that were ubiquitous and expanded showed up in blood more at resection than follow-up.

MiXCR, applied by TCRdb to the 5' RACE reads, yields one record per CDR3 protein. This sample carries approximately 92,000 distinct CDR3 sequences, approximately 12% of them seen once, and the ten largest clones take about two fifths. In its sample, this clonotype was seen a few times. Its antigen is as yet unknown. The time point here: sample taken at primary tumor resection. Frozen PBMC, nontumor lung or tumor provided whole RNA, which was sequenced unsorted. The donors, roughly 70 patients with untreated early-stage non-small cell lung cancer, provided the samples. The TCR was taken from a male donor with early-stage non-small cell lung cancer. Sample: PBMCs, taken at surgery.

CDR3 DNA: TGTGCCAGCAGCCAAGTGTTGGGCAAACCGAACACCGGGGAGCTGTTTTTT. This codes for CASSQVLGKPNTGELFF. This rearrangement joins TRBV3-1 to TRBJ2-2; D unclear. The CDR3 contains 17 residues. Germline lookup yields CDR1 LGHDT and CDR2 YNNKEL (reference sequence). With 1 base removed from V and 0 bases from J, the gap between germline ends came to 12 bases.